These 25 T cell receptor beta chains originate from one sample sequenced in a study of blood T cell repertoires in COVID-19. Clones were read by immunoSEQ multiplex PCR, and TCRdb kept only the in-frame ones, dropping some. This sample has some 110,000 clones, with about three quarters found just once. The sample consisted of peripheral blood. The receptors derive from a man between 65 and 85 years old with acute or convalescent COVID-19.

The chain links TRBV10-3 to TRBJ1-6; 7 bases fit TRBD1. The V segment lost 6 bases and the J segment 7 bases; nucleotides outside the gene matches: 3. The CDR3 runs 13 residues. The germline V gene encodes CDR1 ENHRY and CDR2 SYGVKD. The CDR3 is CAISGTANSPLHF. The CDR3 nucleotides read TGTGCCATCAGCGGGACAGCCAATTCACCCCTCCACTTT.

The chain carries TRBV11-2 and TRBJ2-2; 13 bases line up with TRBD2. The germline V gene has CDR1 SGHAT and CDR2 FQNNGV. The V segment lost 0 bases and the J segment 4 bases; nucleotides outside the gene matches: 5. The CDR3 covers 18 residues. In nucleotides, the CDR3 is TGTGCCAGCAGCTTAGATCGGACTAGCGGGAGTGTCACCGGGGAGCTGTTTTTT. Translated: CASSLDRTSGSVTGELFF.

CDR3 sequence reads: CASSLGWAGYTF. CDR3 DNA: TGCGCCAGCAGCTTGGGATGGGCAGGCTACACCTTC. The chain joins TRBV5-1 to TRBJ1-2; D is undetermined. Between the trimmed V and J ends, which lost 0 bases and 8 bases, there was a span of 8 bases. The length of the CDR3 is 12 residues. Germline V gene data show CDR1 as SGHRS and CDR2 as YFSETQ.

This chain connects TRBV4-3 to TRBJ1-3; no firm D call. Between the trimmed V and J ends, which lost 4 bases and 0 bases, there was a span of 10 bases. The CDR3 is 15 residues long. Germline assignment: CDR1 LGHNA and CDR2 YSLEER. CDR3 sequence reads: CASSPLGVSGNTIYF. As DNA, the CDR3 is TGCGCCAGCAGCCCCCTCGGTGTCTCTGGAAACACCATATATTTT.

The chain joins TRBV25-1 to TRBJ2-4; D is unresolved. V lost 7 bases and J lost 3, with 7 bases in between. Looked up from germline, CDR1 is MGHDK and CDR2 is SYGVNS. The CDR3 loop spans 12 amino acids. The CDR3 is CASTLCKNIQYF. CDR3 bases: TGTGCCAGCACCCTCTGCAAAAACATTCAGTACTTC. Complete variable domain (other parts from reference TRBV25-1 and TRBJ2-4): EADIYQTPRYLVIGTGKKITLECSQTMGHDKMYWYQQDPGMELHLIHYSYGVNSTEKGDLSSESTVSRIRTEHFPLTLESARPSHTSQYLCASTLCKNIQYFGAGTRLSVL.

The chain couples TRBV30 to TRBJ2-1; 12 bases fit TRBD2. Germline V gene sequence: CDR1 GTSNPN, CDR2 SVGIG (reference sequence). The CDR3 loop spans 17 amino acids. V was clipped by 0 bases and J by 4 bases; unmatched bases: 7. This chain's CDR3 is CAWSVGRTSGTYNEQFF. The DNA of the CDR3 is TGTGCCTGGAGTGTGGGGCGGACTAGCGGGACTTACAATGAGCAGTTCTTC.

The chain couples TRBV2 to TRBJ1-2, with 9 bases lining up with TRBD1. Germline V CDR1 and CDR2: SNHLY, FYNNEI. J gave up 4 bases and V 6 bases, and 6 bases lay outside the gene matches. CDR3 size: 14 residues. As DNA, the CDR3 is TGTGCCAGCAGGGGACAGGGCCCTTTCTATGGCTACACCTTC. Its protein product is CASRGQGPFYGYTF.

The genes are TRBV4-2 and TRBJ2-5; 14 positions match TRBD2. The V gene end was trimmed by 0 bases and the J gene end by 9 bases; junction bases not matched to a gene: 6. Germline CDR1 LGHNA, CDR2 YNFKEQ. The CDR3 contains 16 residues. CDR3 protein: CASSQDRTSGGRPQYF. The CDR3 DNA follows: TGTGCCAGCAGCCAAGATAGGACTAGCGGGGGGCGGCCCCAGTACTTC.

This clone occurred a few times. This chain links TRBV19 with TRBJ1-3, with TRBD1 matching over 10 bases. V gave up 7 bases and J gave up 2 bases; unmatched junction bases: 5. The CDR3 runs to 15 residues. Germline V lookup: CDR1 LNHDA, CDR2 SQIVND (reference sequence). CDR3 residues: CASIADRGAGNTIYF. Written as DNA, the CDR3 is TGTGCCAGTATTGCGGACAGGGGGGCTGGAAACACCATATATTTT.

The V gene is TRBV2, the J gene TRBJ2-2; TRBD2 aligns across 7 bases. With V trimmed by 6 bases and J by 4 bases, 5 bases remained unmatched. Germline-derived CDR1 and CDR2 are SNHLY and FYNNEI. The CDR3 consists of 14 residues. CDR3 region: CASSPTSVTGELFF. CDR3 nucleotides: TGTGCCAGCAGCCCTACTAGCGTCACCGGGGAGCTGTTTTTT.

The rearrangement joins TRBV27 to TRBJ1-5; D is ambiguous. The CDR3 loop spans 13 amino acids. Germline loops: CDR1 MNHEY, CDR2 SMNVEV (reference sequence). V lost 0 bases and J 7 bases, leaving 7 bases between the germline ends. The DNA for the CDR3 is TGTGCCAGCAGTTTATCGTTTGGCCAGCCCCAGCATTTT. Translating it yields CASSLSFGQPQHF.

This chain joins TRBV7-9 and TRBJ2-5; D gene unclear. Germline CDR1 is SEHNR and CDR2 is FQNEAQ (reference sequence). Trimming pared 5 bases from V and 5 bases from J, leaving 18 bases between. The CDR3 totals 15 residues. CDR3 bases: TGTGCCAGCAGCGCACCCCAATGGGTCAGGGAGACCCAGTACTTC. Amino acid sequence: CASSAPQWVRETQYF.

This clone was seen a handful of times. The chain carries TRBV6-2 or TRBV6-3 and TRBJ1-1; 10 bases map to TRBD1. CDR3 length: 15 amino acids. Unmatched junction bases numbered 11, after V lost 5 bases and J lost 8 bases. Germline V CDR1 and CDR2: MNHEY, SVGEGT. The CDR3 reads CASSRPGTGDIEAFF. CDR3 nucleotides: TGTGCCAGCAGTAGACCAGGGACAGGGGATATCGAAGCTTTCTTT.

The gene calls are TRBV7-2 and TRBJ1-1; tentative D call: TRBD1 (5 bases). Germline CDR1 SGHTA, CDR2 FQGNSA. Trimming removed 4 bases from V and 2 bases from J, with 14 bases in between. The length of the CDR3 is 15 residues. The CDR3 loop reads CASSSRRGSNTEAFF. The CDR3 DNA reads TGTGCCAGCAGCTCGCGGCGGGGGTCTAACACTGAAGCTTTCTTT.

The V and J genes are TRBV30 and TRBJ2-5, with 8 nucleotides matching TRBD2. From germline, CDR1 is GTSNPN and CDR2 SVGIG (reference sequence). V lost 2 bases and J lost 5; bases outside the gene matches: 4. CDR3 length: 13 amino acids. Written as DNA, the CDR3 is TGTGCCTGGAGTCGGACTAGCAGGGAGACCCAGTACTTC. As protein: CAWSRTSRETQYF.

The V and J genes are TRBV7-8 and TRBJ2-7; 7 bases are a match to TRBD2. This CDR3 spans 16 amino acids. V gave up 3 bases and J gave up 0 bases; unmatched junction bases: 8. In germline, CDR1 is SGHVS, CDR2 FQNEAQ. CDR3 in DNA: TGTGCCAGCAGCTTCCGGGAGGCGCTGAGCTCCTACGAGCAGTACTTC. This encodes CASSFREALSSYEQYF.

In this sample, this clone turned up once. The V and J genes are TRBV5-6 and TRBJ2-7, with D perhaps matching TRBD2 (6 bases). Trimming removed 2 bases at V and 3 bases at J, with 9 bases between. The CDR3 is 13 residues long. Germline V gene sequence: CDR1 SGHDT, CDR2 YYEEEE. The CDR3 loop is CASSLAGLYEQYF. Written as DNA, the CDR3 is TGTGCCAGCAGCTTAGCGGGTCTCTACGAGCAGTACTTC.

This clone showed up just a few times. The CDR3 DNA follows: TGTGCCAGCAGCTCGCGGACGGGATACAATGAGCAGTTCTTC. It codes for CASSSRTGYNEQFF. The gene calls are TRBV9 and TRBJ2-1; a possible D gene is TRBD2 (5 bases). V gave up 4 bases and J gave up 4 bases, with 12 bases separating them. This CDR3 comprises 14 residues. Germline CDR1 is SGDLS and CDR2 is YYNGEE.

The rearrangement uses TRBV9 and TRBJ2-5, with D maybe TRBD2 (5 bases). The CDR3 runs to 14 residues. Germline CDR1 and CDR2: SGDLS and YYNGEE. V dropped 0 bases and J dropped 3 bases, with 9 bases sitting between them. CDR3 sequence: CASSVGLREETQYF. CDR3 coding DNA: TGTGCCAGCAGCGTAGGTCTGCGGGAAGAGACCCAGTACTTC.

J is TRBJ1-4 and V is TRBV5-1; 7 bases match TRBD1. Germline CDR1 SGHRS, CDR2 YFSETQ. V was pared by 0 bases and J by 6 bases, with 5 bases of the junction left unmatched. This CDR3 is 15 amino acids long. The CDR3 DNA follows: TGCGCCAGCAGCTTGGAAGGGGGCTCTGATGAAAAACTGTTTTTT. This translates into CASSLEGGSDEKLFF.

In its sample, this clone was seen a few times. This chain links TRBV29-1 with TRBJ1-2; 8 bases line up with TRBD1. V was clipped by 3 bases and J by 4 bases; unmatched bases: 7. From germline, CDR1 is SQVTM and CDR2 ANQGSEA. There are 14 residues in the CDR3. CDR3 nucleotide sequence: TGCAGCGTTGAGGGGGAGGGGACAGGCTATGGCTACACCTTC. Translation: CSVEGEGTGYGYTF.

The chain has TRBV7-8 and TRBJ2-5; D gene ambiguous. This CDR3 is 13 amino acids long. Trimming cost V 2 bases and J 5 bases, with 9 bases left between them. Germline lookup yields CDR1 SGHVS and CDR2 FQNEAQ. The CDR3 protein is CASSLSGLETQYF. Here the CDR3 DNA reads TGTGCCAGCAGCTTATCTGGGCTGGAGACCCAGTACTTC.

The chain employs TRBV28 and TRBJ2-3; D is unclear. Germline V gene sequence: CDR1 MDHEN, CDR2 SYDVKM. V was trimmed by 2 bases and J by 0 bases, leaving 15 bases between them. The CDR3 spans 17 residues. The CDR3 nucleotides are TGTGCCAGCAGTTTAACGTCGACAATCTCTAGCACAGATACGCAGTATTTT. Translating it yields CASSLTSTISSTDTQYF. The whole variable domain, filled in from reference TRBV28 and TRBJ2-3, reads DVKVTQSSRYLVKRTGEKVFLECVQDMDHENMFWYRQDPGLGLRLIYFSYDVKMKEKGDIPEGYSVSREKKERFSLILESASTNQTSMYLCASSLTSTISSTDTQYFGPGTRLTVL.

The J gene is TRBJ2-5, the V gene TRBV2, with 7 bases matching TRBD1. V lost 3 bases to trimming and J lost 4 bases; unmatched junction nucleotides: 2. The CDR3 contains 13 residues. The germline CDR1 and CDR2 sequences are SNHLY and FYNNEI. CDR3 sequence: CASSDNRGETQYF. The CDR3 DNA follows: TGTGCCAGCAGTGATAACAGGGGAGAGACCCAGTACTTC.

The chain couples TRBV7-2 to TRBJ2-7; 9 positions match TRBD1. The trim removed 7 bases at V and 6 bases at J, leaving 4 bases unmatched. Germline V lookup: CDR1 SGHTA, CDR2 FQGNSA. This CDR3 is built from 12 residues. The CDR3 DNA follows: TGTGCCAGCACGGGACAGGGATTCGAGCAGTACTTC. It encodes CASTGQGFEQYF.